These 12 T cell receptor beta chains were sequenced from one sample in a study of cytomegalovirus exposure and HLA in healthy donors. In the PCR, 60 Vbeta and 13 Jbeta primers were used. Data came from immunoSEQ multiplex PCR; TCRdb stores just in-frame clones and leaves some out. Here the sample spans about 160,000 clones, around nine tenths being singletons. What was sequenced was PBMCs. These receptor sequences come from a woman aged 25 to 39 in good health and CMV-seronegative.

The gene calls are TRBV6-6 and TRBJ2-7, with 7 nucleotides matching TRBD2. The CDR3 is 14 amino acids. CDR1 is MNHNY and CDR2 is SVGAGI in the germline V gene (reference sequence). J was trimmed by 0 bases and V by 4 bases; bases with no gene match: 3. CDR3 loop: CASSSSGNSYEQYF. The CDR3 coding sequence is TGTGCCAGCAGTTCCAGCGGGAACTCCTACGAGCAGTACTTC.

The chain employs TRBV19 and TRBJ1-4, with 8 bases matching TRBD1. J gave up 0 bases and V 7 bases, and 7 bases lay outside the gene matches. This CDR3 has 16 residues. Germline lookup yields CDR1 LNHDA and CDR2 SQIVND (reference sequence). The CDR3 is CASIDRGLATNEKLFF. The DNA of the CDR3 is TGTGCCAGTATCGACAGGGGCCTTGCAACTAATGAAAAACTGTTTTTT.

In nucleotides, the CDR3 is TGTGCCAGCAGTCAAGGGGGAGTACGAGAGACCCAGTACTTC. Translation: CASSQGGVRETQYF. J is TRBJ2-5 and V is TRBV6-6; TRBD1 is a possible D gene (6 bases). The CDR3 runs 14 residues. V was pared by 5 bases and J by 4 bases, with 14 bases between. Per the germline V gene, CDR1 is MNHNY and CDR2 is SVGAGI (reference sequence).

The chain is built from TRBV4-3 and TRBJ2-3, with a weak D call TRBD1 (5 bases). The CDR3 length is 16 residues. The germline CDR1 and CDR2 sequences are LGHNA and YSLEER. V gave up 2 bases and J gave up 0 bases, with 12 bases separating them. For the CDR3, the DNA is TGCGCCAGCAGCCAATCGACAGTGTCTAGCACAGATACGCAGTATTTT. It is translated as CASSQSTVSSTDTQYF.

V and J are TRBV9 and TRBJ2-3; 7 nucleotides line up with TRBD1. The CDR3 is 12 amino acids. Per germline, CDR1 SGDLS and CDR2 YYNGEE. V lost 6 bases, J lost 5 bases, and 3 bases stayed unmatched. CDR3 nucleotides: TGTGCCAGCAAGGGGGCGGAAGATACGCAGTATTTT. Its translation is CASKGAEDTQYF. Together with reference TRBV9 and TRBJ2-3, the CDR3 gives the full variable domain: DSGVTQTPKHLITATGQRVTLRCSPRSGDLSVYWYQQSLDQGLQFLIQYYNGEERAKGNILERFSAQQFPDLHSELNLSSLELGDSALYFCASKGAEDTQYFGPGTRLTVL.

This chain connects TRBV6-5 to TRBJ1-1; TRBD1 matches at 7 bases. With 6 bases clipped from V and 0 bases from J, the junction kept 4 bases outside the gene matches. Per the germline V gene, CDR1 is MNHEY and CDR2 is SVGAGI. This CDR3 contains 14 residues. CDR3 residues: CASRRDSLNTEAFF. Here the CDR3 DNA reads TGTGCCAGCAGACGGGACAGTTTGAACACTGAAGCTTTCTTT.

The chain combines TRBV9 with TRBJ1-2, with D possibly TRBD1 on 5 matching bases. V lost 0 bases and J lost 0, with 9 bases in between. The CDR3 loop spans 15 amino acids. CDR1 SGDLS and CDR2 YYNGEE come from the germline V gene. This chain's CDR3 is CASSVVWDSNYGYTF. The DNA of the CDR3 is TGTGCCAGCAGCGTAGTATGGGACTCTAACTATGGCTACACCTTC.

This chain connects TRBV30 to TRBJ2-5; no reliable D call. The J call may be wrong; the DNA end is better matched by TRBJ2-7. Germline CDR1 GTSNPN, CDR2 SVGIG (reference sequence). The CDR3 is made up of 12 amino acids. In nucleotides, the CDR3 is TGTGCCTGGAGTGGGGCACCCTACGAGCAGTACTTC. This encodes CAWSGAPYEQYF.

The gene calls are TRBV4-1 and TRBJ1-6, with D tentatively TRBD1 (5 bases). This CDR3 region has 15 residues. Trimming stripped 0 bases from V and 10 bases from J, with 13 bases between. CDR1 and CDR2 from the germline V gene are MGHRA and YSYEKL. DNA of the CDR3: TGCGCCAGCAGCCAAGACCAGGGTATCAGATCACCCCTCCACTTT. Translating gives CASSQDQGIRSPLHF.

The V gene is TRBV7-2, the J gene TRBJ2-3; possibly TRBD2 for D (5 bases). This CDR3 has 14 residues. V was trimmed by 7 bases and J by 0 bases, leaving 11 bases between them. Germline CDR1 reads SGHTA; CDR2 reads FQGNSA. CDR3: CASTGYSSTDTQYF. CDR3 nucleotide sequence: TGTGCCAGCACGGGATATTCTAGCACAGATACGCAGTATTTT.

The rearrangement uses TRBV7-9 and TRBJ1-4; 8 bases align to TRBD1. This CDR3 is built from 14 residues. With V trimmed by 8 bases and J by 7 bases, 9 bases remained unmatched. Germline V gene data show CDR1 as SEHNR and CDR2 as FQNEAQ (reference sequence). CDR3 region: CASGRDRISEKLFF. The CDR3 DNA reads as TGTGCCAGCGGACGGGACAGGATTTCTGAAAAACTGTTTTTT.

This sequence joins TRBV5-4 and TRBJ2-7; 7 bases agree with TRBD1. Unmatched junction bases numbered 3, after V lost 3 bases and J lost 6 bases. Germline V CDR1 and CDR2: SGHNT, YYREEE (reference sequence). This CDR3 is built from 12 residues. The CDR3 is CASSWGQFEQYF. CDR3 nucleotides: TGTGCCAGCAGCTGGGGACAGTTCGAGCAGTACTTC.